A selection of T cell receptor beta chains follows, all from one sample in a study of blood T cell repertoires in COVID-19. Profiling relied on immunoSEQ multiplex PCR, and the TCRdb table lists in-frame clones only, not all of them. Altogether some 300,000 clones are present, around 88% being singletons, with the ten largest covering 5.5% to 7%. Sequencing was carried out using peripheral blood. Receptors originate from a woman aged 25 to 39 who had recovered from COVID-19. The CDR3 runs from the conserved cysteine through the conserved F or W. A D gene is named only where the DNA matches it firmly. Clone size is shown for a subset of rows, as once, few, many or a class of expanded clone.

j_call	d_call	clone_size	v_call	cdr3_aa	cdr3_nt
TRBJ2-7	.	.	TRBV6-1	CASSDIDRFFGEQYF	TGTGCCAGCAGTGATATCGACAGGTTTTTTGGCGAGCAGTACTTC
TRBJ1-1	.	.	TRBV7-9	CASSLFPTGRLKDTEAFF	TGTGCCAGCAGCTTATTCCCGACAGGCAGGTTAAAGGACACTGAAGCTTTCTTT
TRBJ1-6	.	.	TRBV18	CASSPLGVYGSRSPLHF	TGTGCCAGCTCACCACTCGGCGTGTACGGGTCACGATCACCCCTCCACTTT
TRBJ2-5	TRBD1	once	TRBV5-1	CASSFQGAEETQYF	TGCGCCAGCAGCTTCCAGGGGGCAGAAGAGACCCAGTACTTC
TRBJ2-2	TRBD2	.	TRBV2	CASRGLAGATGELFF	TGTGCCAGCAGGGGACTAGCGGGGGCCACCGGGGAGCTGTTTTTT
TRBJ1-1	TRBD1	.	TRBV5-1	CASSFSVWTGMNTEAFF	TGCGCCAGCAGCTTCTCCGTCTGGACAGGGATGAACACTGAAGCTTTCTTT
TRBJ1-1	.	.	TRBV2	CASSGLARNTEAFF	TGTGCCAGCTCCGGACTTGCGCGGAACACTGAAGCTTTCTTT
TRBJ2-5	TRBD1	few	TRBV6-5	CASSPRTGAETQYF	TGTGCCAGCAGTCCCCGGACAGGAGCAGAGACCCAGTACTTC
TRBJ2-2	.	few	TRBV3-1/TRBV3-2	CASSQPEHTGELFF	TGTGCCAGCAGCCAGCCGGAGCACACCGGGGAGCTGTTTTTT
TRBJ2-7	TRBD1	.	TRBV7-3	CASSLRQGGEQYF	TGTGCCAGCAGCTTACGACAGGGCGGCGAGCAGTACTTC
TRBJ2-2	.	.	TRBV5-4	CASSWGGLGTGELFF	TGTGCCAGCAGCTGGGGGGGGCTAGGCACCGGGGAGCTGTTTTTT
TRBJ1-4	TRBD1	once	TRBV27	CASSADRGQGKLFF	TGTGCCAGCAGTGCTGACAGGGGGCAAGGAAAACTGTTTTTT
TRBJ1-2	.	once	TRBV2	CASRLTDYGYTF	TGTGCCAGCAGATTGACAGACTATGGCTACACCTTC
TRBJ1-6	TRBD1	.	TRBV10-3	CAIRGDREENSPLHF	TGTGCCATCAGAGGGGACAGGGAGGAAAATTCACCCCTCCACTTT
TRBJ1-3	.	.	TRBV11-3	CASSFPPSGSSGNTIYF	TGTGCCAGCAGCTTCCCCCCCTCGGGATCCTCTGGAAACACCATATATTTT
TRBJ2-5	TRBD2	.	TRBV5-8	CASSFGDQRGGLETQYF	TGTGCCAGCAGCTTCGGAGACCAGCGGGGGGGCCTTGAGACCCAGTACTTC
TRBJ1-1	.	once	TRBV28	CASRGAGTEAFF	TGTGCCAGCAGGGGGGCAGGGACCGAAGCTTTCTTT
TRBJ1-2	TRBD1	.	TRBV5-1	CASSPLGDSYGYTF	TGCGCCAGCAGCCCCCTCGGGGACAGCTATGGCTACACCTTC
TRBJ2-3	.	.	TRBV7-7	CASSLRTSPPDTQYF	TGTGCCAGCAGCTTAAGGACATCTCCCCCAGATACGCAGTATTTT
TRBJ1-1	.	few	TRBV6-2/TRBV6-3	CASSPLDRFSEAFF	TGTGCCAGCAGTCCCCTTGATCGGTTTTCTGAAGCTTTCTTT
TRBJ1-3	TRBD1	.	TRBV2	CASSGQGAFGNTIYF	TGTGCCAGCAGCGGACAGGGGGCATTTGGAAACACCATATATTTT
TRBJ1-2	TRBD1	few	TRBV3-1/TRBV3-2	CASSQGQGKRDGYTF	TGTGCCAGCAGCCAAGGACAGGGGAAGCGCGATGGCTACACCTTC
TRBJ1-3	TRBD1	.	TRBV10-3	CAISESGGSGNTIYF	TGTGCCATCAGTGAATCAGGGGGCTCTGGAAACACCATATATTTT
TRBJ2-3	TRBD2	.	TRBV27	CASSSNRRTSRGSDTQYF	TGTGCCAGCAGTTCCAACCGACGGACTAGCAGAGGTTCAGATACGCAGTATTTT
TRBJ1-1	TRBD1	.	TRBV7-9	CASSLALGTVNTEAFF	TGTGCCAGCAGCTTAGCGCTCGGGACAGTGAACACTGAAGCTTTCTTT
TRBJ2-1	TRBD2	.	TRBV28	CASSLAGVDGEQFF	TGTGCCAGCAGTTTGGCGGGGGTGGATGGTGAGCAGTTCTTC
TRBJ2-5	.	.	TRBV4-1	CASSQDPGLQETQYF	TGCGCCAGCAGCCAAGATCCCGGACTACAAGAGACCCAGTACTTC
TRBJ1-1	.	.	TRBV12-3/TRBV12-4	CASSPQGTPEAFF	TGTGCCAGCAGTCCCCAGGGGACCCCTGAAGCTTTCTTT
TRBJ2-2	.	.	TRBV28	CASSLWGGGVNTGELFF	TGTGCCAGCAGTTTATGGGGCGGCGGGGTGAACACCGGGGAGCTGTTTTTT
TRBJ2-1	TRBD2	.	TRBV7-7	CASSLSGGNNEQFF	TGTGCCAGCAGCTTGAGCGGGGGCAACAATGAGCAGTTCTTC
TRBJ1-1	.	.	TRBV30	CAWTRGVLNTEAFF	TGTGCCTGGACTAGGGGCGTTTTGAACACTGAAGCTTTCTTT
TRBJ1-2	TRBD1	.	TRBV6-2/TRBV6-3	CASSYSGQGDGYTF	TGTGCCAGCAGTTACTCGGGACAGGGGGATGGCTACACCTTC
TRBJ1-5	.	few	TRBV28	CASTRGRGRGSNQPQHF	TGTGCCAGCACTAGGGGCAGGGGCAGAGGTAGCAATCAGCCCCAGCATTTT
TRBJ2-2	TRBD1	.	TRBV19	CASSLRTGVVTGELFF	TGTGCCAGTAGCTTAAGGACAGGGGTGGTCACCGGGGAGCTGTTTTTT
TRBJ2-5	TRBD1	.	TRBV2	CASTRDRLTEETQYF	TGTGCCAGCACCCGGGACAGGTTGACAGAAGAGACCCAGTACTTC
TRBJ2-1	.	.	TRBV28	CASSVSAGKFF	TGTGCCAGCAGCGTTTCGGCAGGGAAGTTCTTC
TRBJ2-6	TRBD1	.	TRBV3-1/TRBV3-2	CASSQPSGQGDPGANVLTF	TGTGCCAGCAGCCAGCCATCGGGACAGGGGGACCCTGGGGCCAACGTCCTGACTTTC
TRBJ1-6	.	.	TRBV12-3/TRBV12-4	CASGQNNSPLHF	TGTGCCAGCGGGCAGAATAATTCACCCCTCCACTTT
TRBJ2-2	TRBD1	.	TRBV9	CASSAVGTAPSGELFF	TGTGCCAGCAGCGCAGTCGGGACAGCCCCATCTGGGGAGCTGTTTTTT
TRBJ2-7	.	.	TRBV18	CASSPNRVDEQYF	TGTGCCAGCTCACCGAACAGGGTGGACGAGCAGTACTTC